This T cell receptor beta chain comes out of a study of post-analysis software for immune sequencing data. About the study: Several disease courses (relapsing-remitting, secondary progressive and progressive-relapsing) of multiple sclerosis were included.

Every TCR beta cDNA library bore unique molecular identifiers. cDNA molecules numbering around 500,000 came from roughly 1.1 to 9.2 million T cells. TCRdb independently ran MiXCR on the PCR reads; one entry per CDR3 protein. The sample has 750,000 to 900,000 distinct CDR3 sequences; about 45% are singletons. Study-wide findings and caveats: Compared with controls, patients showed significantly lower normalized Chao1 diversity. F measure grouped same-batch samples tightly together. Four or five TRBV segments, including TRBV5-6, TRBV5-1 and TRBV20-1, were more frequent in patients than controls.

This clonotype came up many times. The antigen remains undetermined. The CDR3 is 14 amino acids. V lost 4 bases to trimming and J lost 2 bases, with 13 bases between them. Looked up from germline, CDR1 is SGDLS and CDR2 is YYNGEE. The material sequenced was blood. The receptor was isolated from a girl aged 10 to 17 with multiple sclerosis. The chain joins TRBV9 to TRBJ2-7; weak D call: TRBD1 (5 bases). CDR3 in DNA: TGTGCCAGCAGCAAAGGGGTGGTTGCCTACGAGCAGTACTTC. Residues: CASSKGVVAYEQYF.